Given below is one T cell receptor beta chain in context. This sample is part of a study of glioma-infiltrating T cells after dendritic cell vaccination. The overall study: At biweekly intervals, patients got three intradermal dendritic cell vaccine injections.

Method: immunoSEQ multiplex PCR; TCRdb's copy keeps in-frame clones and lacks some. The sample carries tens of thousands of clones, roughly 80% recorded once. This sample's time point: after dendritic cell vaccination, including at tumor progression/relapse. The junction had 5 bases not matched to a gene; V was cut back by 3 bases and J by 4 bases. The germline V gene encodes CDR1 WNHNN and CDR2 SYGVQD (reference sequence). The CDR3 runs 15 residues. The clonotype was recovered from a human donor with glioblastoma. Sequenced material: blood, taken after dendritic cell vaccination. This rearrangement joins TRBV10-1 to TRBJ2-5; 10 bases map to TRBD2. For the CDR3, the DNA is TGCGCCAGCAGTGATGCAGCGGGGGGGCCAGAGACCCAGTACTTC. Translation: CASSDAAGGPETQYF.